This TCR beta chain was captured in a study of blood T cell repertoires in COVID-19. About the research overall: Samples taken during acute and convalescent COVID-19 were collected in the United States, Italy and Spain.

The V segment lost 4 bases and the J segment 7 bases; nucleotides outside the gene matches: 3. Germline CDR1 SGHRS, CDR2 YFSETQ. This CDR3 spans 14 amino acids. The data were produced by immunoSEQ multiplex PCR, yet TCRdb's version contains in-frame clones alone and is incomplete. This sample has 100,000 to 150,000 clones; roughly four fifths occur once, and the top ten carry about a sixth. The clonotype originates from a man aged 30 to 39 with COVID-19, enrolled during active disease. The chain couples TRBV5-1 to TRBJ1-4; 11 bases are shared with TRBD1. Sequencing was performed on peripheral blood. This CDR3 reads CASSPGQGVEKLFF. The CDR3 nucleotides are TGCGCCAGCAGCCCGGGACAGGGGGTTGAAAAACTGTTTTTT.